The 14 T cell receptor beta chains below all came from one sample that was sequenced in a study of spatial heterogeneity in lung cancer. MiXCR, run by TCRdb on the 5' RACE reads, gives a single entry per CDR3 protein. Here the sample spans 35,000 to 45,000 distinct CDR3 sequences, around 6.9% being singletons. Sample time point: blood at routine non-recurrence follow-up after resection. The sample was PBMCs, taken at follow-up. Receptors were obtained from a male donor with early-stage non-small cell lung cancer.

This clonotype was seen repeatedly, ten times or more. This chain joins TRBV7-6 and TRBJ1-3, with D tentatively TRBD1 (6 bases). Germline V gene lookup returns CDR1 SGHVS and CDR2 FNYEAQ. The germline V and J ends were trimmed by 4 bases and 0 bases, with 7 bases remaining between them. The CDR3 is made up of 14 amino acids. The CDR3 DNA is TGTGCCAGCAGCTCGGACAGCTCTGGAAACACCATATATTTT. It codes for CASSSDSSGNTIYF.

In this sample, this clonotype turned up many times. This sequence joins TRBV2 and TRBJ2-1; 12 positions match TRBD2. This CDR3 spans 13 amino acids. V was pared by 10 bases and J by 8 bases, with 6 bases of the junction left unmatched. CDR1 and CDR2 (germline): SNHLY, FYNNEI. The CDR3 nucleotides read TGTGCCACCACTAGCGGGGGGAGCTATGAGCAGTTCTTC. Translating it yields CATTSGGSYEQFF.

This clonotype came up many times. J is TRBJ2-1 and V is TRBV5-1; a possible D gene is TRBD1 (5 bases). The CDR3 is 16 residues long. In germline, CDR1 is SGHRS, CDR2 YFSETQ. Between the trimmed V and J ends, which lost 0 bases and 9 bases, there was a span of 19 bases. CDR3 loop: CASSLEGRVPSGEQFF. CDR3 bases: TGCGCCAGCAGCTTGGAGGGCAGGGTTCCGTCTGGTGAGCAGTTCTTC.

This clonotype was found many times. The CDR3 loop is CASSLTAPGGDNEQFF. The CDR3 DNA is TGTGCCAGCAGCTTAACAGCCCCAGGGGGCGACAATGAGCAGTTCTTC. The chain is built from TRBV7-3 and TRBJ2-1; TRBD1 aligns across 8 bases. CDR3 size: 16 residues. V lost 0 bases to trimming and J lost 5 bases; unmatched junction nucleotides: 6. The germline V gene encodes CDR1 SGHTA and CDR2 FQGTGA.

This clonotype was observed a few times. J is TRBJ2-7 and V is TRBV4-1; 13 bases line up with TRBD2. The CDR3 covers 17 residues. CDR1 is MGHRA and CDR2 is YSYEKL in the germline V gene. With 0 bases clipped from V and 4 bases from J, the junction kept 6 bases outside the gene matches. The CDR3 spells CASSQETSGGSIYEQYF. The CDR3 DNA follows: TGCGCCAGCAGCCAAGAGACTAGCGGGGGGAGTATTTACGAGCAGTACTTC.

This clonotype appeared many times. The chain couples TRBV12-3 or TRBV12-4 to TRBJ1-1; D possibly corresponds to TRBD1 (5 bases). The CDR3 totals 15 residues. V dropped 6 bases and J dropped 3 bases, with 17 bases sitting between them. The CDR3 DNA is TGTGCCAGCAGCCTACAACAGGCCAGCCACACTGAAGCTTTCTTT. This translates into CASSLQQASHTEAFF.

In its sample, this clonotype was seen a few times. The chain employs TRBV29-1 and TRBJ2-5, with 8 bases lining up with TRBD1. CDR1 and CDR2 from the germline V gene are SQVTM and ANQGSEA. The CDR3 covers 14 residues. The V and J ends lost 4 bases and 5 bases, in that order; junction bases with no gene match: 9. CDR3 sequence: CSVGVRGRPETQYF. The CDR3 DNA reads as TGCAGCGTTGGAGTCAGGGGGCGCCCGGAGACCCAGTACTTC.

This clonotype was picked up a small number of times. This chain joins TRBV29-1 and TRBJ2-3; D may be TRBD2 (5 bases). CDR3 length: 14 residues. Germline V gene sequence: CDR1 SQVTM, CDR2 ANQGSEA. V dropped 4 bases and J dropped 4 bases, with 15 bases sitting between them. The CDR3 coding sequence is TGCAGCGTTGCGGAGGATGAGATCCCAGATACGCAGTATTTT. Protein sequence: CSVAEDEIPDTQYF.

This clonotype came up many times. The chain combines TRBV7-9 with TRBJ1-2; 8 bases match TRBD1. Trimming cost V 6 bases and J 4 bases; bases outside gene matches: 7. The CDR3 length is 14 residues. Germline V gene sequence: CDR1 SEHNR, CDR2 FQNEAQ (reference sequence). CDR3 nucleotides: TGTGCCAGCAGACCTACAGGGGGTGTCTATGGCTACACCTTC. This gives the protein CASRPTGGVYGYTF.

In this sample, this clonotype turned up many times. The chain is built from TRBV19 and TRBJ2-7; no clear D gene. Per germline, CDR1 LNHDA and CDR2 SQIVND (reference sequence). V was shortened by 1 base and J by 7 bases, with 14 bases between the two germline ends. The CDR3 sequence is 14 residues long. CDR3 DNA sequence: TGTGCCAGTAGTATAGGCGGAAGGGTTGAAGAGCAGTACTTC. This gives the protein CASSIGGRVEEQYF.

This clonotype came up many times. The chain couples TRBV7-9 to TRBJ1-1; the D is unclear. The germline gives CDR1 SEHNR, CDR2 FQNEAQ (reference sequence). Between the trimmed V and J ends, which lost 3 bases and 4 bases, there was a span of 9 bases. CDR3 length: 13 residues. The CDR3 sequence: CASSLGGGTEAFF. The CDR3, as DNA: TGTGCCAGCAGCTTGGGAGGAGGCACTGAAGCTTTCTTT. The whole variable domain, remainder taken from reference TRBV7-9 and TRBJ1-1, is DTGVSQNPRHKITKRGQNVTFRCDPISEHNRLYWYRQTLGQGPEFLTYFQNEAQLEKSRLLSDRFSAERPKGSFSTLEIQRTEQGDSAMYLCASSLGGGTEAFFGQGTRLTVV.

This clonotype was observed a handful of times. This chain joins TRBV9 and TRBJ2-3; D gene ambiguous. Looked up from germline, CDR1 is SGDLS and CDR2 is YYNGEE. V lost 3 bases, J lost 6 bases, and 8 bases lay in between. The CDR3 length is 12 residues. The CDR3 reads CASSAYMDTQYF. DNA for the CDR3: TGTGCCAGCAGCGCCTACATGGATACGCAGTATTTT.

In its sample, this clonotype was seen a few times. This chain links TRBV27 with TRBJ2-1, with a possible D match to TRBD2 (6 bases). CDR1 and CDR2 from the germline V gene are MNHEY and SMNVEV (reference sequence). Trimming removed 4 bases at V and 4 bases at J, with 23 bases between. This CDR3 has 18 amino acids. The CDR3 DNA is TGTGCCAGCAGTTCCCTCCGGGGACTTCTGCTTGGATACAATGAGCAGTTCTTC. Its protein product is CASSSLRGLLLGYNEQFF.

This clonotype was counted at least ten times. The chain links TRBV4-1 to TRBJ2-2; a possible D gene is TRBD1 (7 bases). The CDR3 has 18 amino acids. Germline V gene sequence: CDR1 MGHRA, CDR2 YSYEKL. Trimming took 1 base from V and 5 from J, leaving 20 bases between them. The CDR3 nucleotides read TGCGCCAGCAGCCAAGGCCAGGGGGGCTTGAGAGAAACCGGGGAGCTGTTTTTT. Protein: CASSQGQGGLRETGELFF.